These T cell receptor beta chains were read from a single sample in a study of cytomegalovirus exposure and HLA in healthy donors. Assay used: immunoSEQ multiplex PCR; TCRdb lists only in-frame clones, some missing. The sample comprises approximately 130,000 clones, about 82% of which are singletons, and 1.5% to 2% rests with the top ten. The specimen sequenced was PBMCs. The receptors shown here come from a female donor in good health and CMV-seropositive. The CDR3 runs from the conserved cysteine through the conserved F or W. The order of the fields is J gene, clone size, D gene, V gene, CDR3 DNA, CDR3 protein. D genes are given only for firm matches. For some rows the clone size is stated as once, few or many, or as a class when expanded; others skip it.

j_gene: TRBJ2-3
abundance: .
d_gene: .
v_gene: TRBV5-4
CDR3nt: TGTGCCAGCAGCTTGGTCCAAGATACGCAGTATTTT
CDR3aa: CASSLVQDTQYF

j_gene: TRBJ2-3
abundance: .
d_gene: TRBD2
v_gene: TRBV5-1
CDR3nt: TGCGCCAGCCGCACGGCGGGAGGAAGCACAGATACGCAGTATTTT
CDR3aa: CASRTAGGSTDTQYF

j_gene: TRBJ2-5
abundance: .
d_gene: .
v_gene: TRBV5-1
CDR3nt: TGCGCCAGCAGCTTGGGGCAGGGAGGAGAGACCCAGTACTTC
CDR3aa: CASSLGQGGETQYF

j_gene: TRBJ1-1
abundance: .
d_gene: .
v_gene: TRBV6-5
CDR3nt: TGTGCCAGCATTTCGTATAACACTGAAGCTTTCTTT
CDR3aa: CASISYNTEAFF

j_gene: TRBJ2-7
abundance: .
d_gene: .
v_gene: TRBV28
CDR3nt: TGTGCCAGCAGTCCGGCAGGGTACAGCTCCTACGAGCAGTACTTC
CDR3aa: CASSPAGYSSYEQYF

j_gene: TRBJ2-1
abundance: .
d_gene: TRBD2
v_gene: TRBV14
CDR3nt: TGTGCCAGCAGCCACGGGACTAATCAAAACCTTTACAATGAGCAGTTCTTC
CDR3aa: CASSHGTNQNLYNEQFF

j_gene: TRBJ1-1
abundance: few
d_gene: TRBD1
v_gene: TRBV2
CDR3nt: TGTGCCAGCACCTTTGGACAGGGGACTGAAGCTTTCTTT
CDR3aa: CASTFGQGTEAFF

j_gene: TRBJ2-3
abundance: few
d_gene: TRBD2
v_gene: TRBV5-4
CDR3nt: TGTGCCAGCAGCTTGGGATCTAGCGGCGGATTTGATACGCAGTATTTT
CDR3aa: CASSLGSSGGFDTQYF

j_gene: TRBJ2-3
abundance: .
d_gene: TRBD2
v_gene: TRBV9
CDR3nt: TGTGCCAGCAGCGGTGAGACTAGCGGGAGGGGGGCGGATACGCAGTATTTT
CDR3aa: CASSGETSGRGADTQYF

j_gene: TRBJ1-2
abundance: .
d_gene: .
v_gene: TRBV5-1
CDR3nt: TGCGCCAGCAGCCCGACGGACATCTATGGCTACACCTTC
CDR3aa: CASSPTDIYGYTF

j_gene: TRBJ2-7
abundance: .
d_gene: .
v_gene: TRBV29-1
CDR3nt: TGCAGCGTACAAACAGGGTACTCCTACGAGCAGTACTTC
CDR3aa: CSVQTGYSYEQYF

j_gene: TRBJ1-4
abundance: medium-sized
d_gene: TRBD1
v_gene: TRBV7-2
CDR3nt: TGTGCCAGCAGCTTTGGACAGGGTGAAAAACTGTTTTTT
CDR3aa: CASSFGQGEKLFF

j_gene: TRBJ1-3
abundance: .
d_gene: .
v_gene: TRBV6-5
CDR3nt: TGTGCCAGCAGTTCGGGGGGGATCTCTGGAAACACCATATATTTT
CDR3aa: CASSSGGISGNTIYF

j_gene: TRBJ1-6
abundance: .
d_gene: TRBD1
v_gene: TRBV23-1
CDR3nt: TGCGCCAGCAAGGGACAGGGGGTTTGGGATTCACCCCTCCACTTT
CDR3aa: CASKGQGVWDSPLHF

j_gene: TRBJ2-7
abundance: once
d_gene: .
v_gene: TRBV6-1
CDR3nt: TGTGCCAGCAGTGGGGAGGACAGGTTAGCCTACGAGCAGTACTTC
CDR3aa: CASSGEDRLAYEQYF

j_gene: TRBJ2-7
abundance: .
d_gene: TRBD1
v_gene: TRBV30
CDR3nt: TGTGCCTGGAGAGCGGGACAGGGAATCAACTACGAGCAGTACTTC
CDR3aa: CAWRAGQGINYEQYF

j_gene: TRBJ2-7
abundance: .
d_gene: TRBD2
v_gene: TRBV7-9
CDR3nt: TGTGCCAGCAGCCCGGGACTAAACTACGAGCAGTACTTC
CDR3aa: CASSPGLNYEQYF

j_gene: TRBJ2-1
abundance: .
d_gene: .
v_gene: TRBV7-3
CDR3nt: TGTGCCAGCAGCCCCTTTGGGGGGGGGCGGCATGAGCAGTTCTTC
CDR3aa: CASSPFGGGRHEQFF

j_gene: TRBJ2-3
abundance: .
d_gene: .
v_gene: TRBV4-1
CDR3nt: TGCGCCAGCAGTCTCCTCTATATGACAAACACAGATACGCAGTATTTT
CDR3aa: CASSLLYMTNTDTQYF

j_gene: TRBJ2-7
abundance: .
d_gene: TRBD1
v_gene: TRBV7-9
CDR3nt: TGTGCCAGCAGCTGGGACAGGGCCTCTTCCTACGAGCAGTACTTC
CDR3aa: CASSWDRASSYEQYF

j_gene: TRBJ1-2
abundance: .
d_gene: .
v_gene: TRBV30
CDR3nt: TGTGCCTGGGGGTCAGGGATTAACTATGGCTACACCTTC
CDR3aa: CAWGSGINYGYTF

j_gene: TRBJ2-1
abundance: .
d_gene: .
v_gene: TRBV7-9
CDR3nt: TGTGCCAGCAGCTTAAGGACAGTCTCGGGTTACAATGAGCAGTTCTTC
CDR3aa: CASSLRTVSGYNEQFF

j_gene: TRBJ2-5
abundance: .
d_gene: TRBD2
v_gene: TRBV5-1
CDR3nt: TGCGCCAGCAGCCCAGCGGGGGGACGGGAGACCCAGTACTTC
CDR3aa: CASSPAGGRETQYF

j_gene: TRBJ2-1
abundance: .
d_gene: .
v_gene: TRBV9
CDR3nt: TGTGCCAGCAGCGTAGCCGGGAGCCACAATGAGCAGTTCTTC
CDR3aa: CASSVAGSHNEQFF

j_gene: TRBJ2-5
abundance: .
d_gene: .
v_gene: TRBV29-1
CDR3nt: TGCAGCGTTGAACAGTGGGGGGGCCGATTGGAGACCCAGTACTTC
CDR3aa: CSVEQWGGRLETQYF

j_gene: TRBJ2-1
abundance: .
d_gene: TRBD2
v_gene: TRBV6-5
CDR3nt: TGTGCCAGCAGTTCTGTCTTCCGCGGGAGAAACAATGAGCAGTTCTTC
CDR3aa: CASSSVFRGRNNEQFF

j_gene: TRBJ2-7
abundance: .
d_gene: .
v_gene: TRBV4-1
CDR3nt: TGCGCCAGCAGCCAGGCGACAGGTTTAAGGACCACCGAGCAGTACTTC
CDR3aa: CASSQATGLRTTEQYF

j_gene: TRBJ1-3
abundance: .
d_gene: .
v_gene: TRBV9
CDR3nt: TGTGCCAGCAGCCTATACGCCCTACAGGGAACTGGAAACACCATATATTTT
CDR3aa: CASSLYALQGTGNTIYF

j_gene: TRBJ1-5
abundance: .
d_gene: .
v_gene: TRBV7-3
CDR3nt: TGTGCCAGCAGCTTAGGGCAGGGGCAGGGCAATCAGCCCCAGCATTTT
CDR3aa: CASSLGQGQGNQPQHF

j_gene: TRBJ2-2
abundance: .
d_gene: TRBD1
v_gene: TRBV7-7
CDR3nt: TGTGCCAGCAGCCCCGGGACAGCGAACACCGGGGAGCTGTTTTTT
CDR3aa: CASSPGTANTGELFF

j_gene: TRBJ2-2
abundance: .
d_gene: TRBD2
v_gene: TRBV6-1
CDR3nt: TGTGCCAGCAACCTAGCGGGGCTGAACCCCGGGGAGCTGTTTTTT
CDR3aa: CASNLAGLNPGELFF

j_gene: TRBJ1-4
abundance: .
d_gene: TRBD1
v_gene: TRBV6-5
CDR3nt: TGTGCCAGCAGTTTAAACAGGGGGGGGGAAAAACTGTTTTTT
CDR3aa: CASSLNRGGEKLFF

j_gene: TRBJ2-2
abundance: .
d_gene: TRBD1
v_gene: TRBV2
CDR3nt: TGTGCCAGCAGTTCTTACAGGGGGCAGACTCTGTTTTTT
CDR3aa: CASSSYRGQTLFF

j_gene: TRBJ2-2
abundance: few
d_gene: .
v_gene: TRBV2
CDR3nt: TGTGCCAGCAGCCCCGCGGGGACTGCCACCGGGGAGCTGTTTTTT
CDR3aa: CASSPAGTATGELFF

j_gene: TRBJ2-7
abundance: .
d_gene: TRBD2
v_gene: TRBV6-1
CDR3nt: TGTGCCAGCAGGACTAGCGGCTACGAGCAGTACTTC
CDR3aa: CASRTSGYEQYF

j_gene: TRBJ1-5
abundance: .
d_gene: .
v_gene: TRBV5-6
CDR3nt: TGTGCCAGCAGCTTGGGACAGAATCAGCCCCAGCATTTT
CDR3aa: CASSLGQNQPQHF

j_gene: TRBJ2-1
abundance: .
d_gene: .
v_gene: TRBV7-2
CDR3nt: TGTGCCAGCAGCTTAGGAGGTGAGCAGTTCTTC
CDR3aa: CASSLGGEQFF

j_gene: TRBJ2-3
abundance: .
d_gene: .
v_gene: TRBV7-3
CDR3nt: TGTGCCAGCAGCTTCCAGGGGAGCACAGATACGCAGTATTTT
CDR3aa: CASSFQGSTDTQYF

j_gene: TRBJ2-2
abundance: .
d_gene: .
v_gene: TRBV6-1
CDR3nt: TGTGCCAGCAGCCCCACAACCGGGGAGCTGTTTTTT
CDR3aa: CASSPTTGELFF

j_gene: TRBJ2-5
abundance: .
d_gene: TRBD2
v_gene: TRBV7-9
CDR3nt: TGTGCCAGCACCCAAACGGGGTCTAGCGGGCAAGAGACCCAGTACTTC
CDR3aa: CASTQTGSSGQETQYF

j_gene: TRBJ2-1
abundance: once
d_gene: TRBD2
v_gene: TRBV5-6
CDR3nt: TGTGCCAGCAGCTCCCCACGGGGGCTAGCGGGAGGGGTCGCCAATGAGCAGTTCTTC
CDR3aa: CASSSPRGLAGGVANEQFF

j_gene: TRBJ2-7
abundance: .
d_gene: .
v_gene: TRBV6-1
CDR3nt: TGTGCCAGCAGTGTCGTTACGGCGGACTACTCCTACGAGCAGTACTTC
CDR3aa: CASSVVTADYSYEQYF

j_gene: TRBJ2-1
abundance: once
d_gene: TRBD1
v_gene: TRBV10-3
CDR3nt: TGTGCCATCAGTGAGCGAAGACAGGGTCCCATTTCCTACAATGAGCAGTTCTTC
CDR3aa: CAISERRQGPISYNEQFF

j_gene: TRBJ1-1
abundance: .
d_gene: TRBD1
v_gene: TRBV2
CDR3nt: TGTGCCAGCAGTGAGAGAAAAAACAGGGGGGGCACTGAAGCTTTCTTT
CDR3aa: CASSERKNRGGTEAFF

j_gene: TRBJ1-1
abundance: .
d_gene: .
v_gene: TRBV30
CDR3nt: TGTGCCTGGATGGACGGAGGGGCCACTGAAGCTTTCTTT
CDR3aa: CAWMDGGATEAFF

j_gene: TRBJ1-1
abundance: .
d_gene: .
v_gene: TRBV5-1
CDR3nt: TGCGCCAGCAGCTTAGAGACAGGGAACACTGAAGCTTTCTTT
CDR3aa: CASSLETGNTEAFF

j_gene: TRBJ2-7
abundance: .
d_gene: .
v_gene: TRBV14
CDR3nt: TGTGCCAGCAGCCCGCGTACTAGTGGCGAGCAGTACTTC
CDR3aa: CASSPRTSGEQYF

j_gene: TRBJ1-6
abundance: .
d_gene: .
v_gene: TRBV7-2
CDR3nt: TGTGCCAGCAGCTTAGGGGCTTCGTTTATTGGATCACCCCTCCACTTT
CDR3aa: CASSLGASFIGSPLHF

j_gene: TRBJ2-7
abundance: .
d_gene: .
v_gene: TRBV19
CDR3nt: TGTGCCAGTAGTCAGGTATTATCAATCTACGAGCAGTACTTC
CDR3aa: CASSQVLSIYEQYF

j_gene: TRBJ2-7
abundance: .
d_gene: .
v_gene: TRBV10-3
CDR3nt: TGTGCCATCAAAAGCGACTACGAGCAGTACTTC
CDR3aa: CAIKSDYEQYF

j_gene: TRBJ2-7
abundance: .
d_gene: TRBD2
v_gene: TRBV7-2
CDR3nt: TGTGCCAGCAGCTTAGCGGGAGGGAATGACTACGAGCAGTACTTC
CDR3aa: CASSLAGGNDYEQYF

j_gene: TRBJ2-5
abundance: .
d_gene: .
v_gene: TRBV2
CDR3nt: TGTGCCAGCAACCGGGATCCTCAAGAGACCCAGTACTTC
CDR3aa: CASNRDPQETQYF

j_gene: TRBJ2-5
abundance: .
d_gene: TRBD2
v_gene: TRBV6-6
CDR3nt: TGTGCCAGCAGTGATCGGGGGGGCCCGGAGACCCAGTACTTC
CDR3aa: CASSDRGGPETQYF

j_gene: TRBJ2-7
abundance: few
d_gene: .
v_gene: TRBV5-3
CDR3nt: TGTGCCAGAAGCTGGCACAGTGAGACCCCCTACGAGCAGTACTTC
CDR3aa: CARSWHSETPYEQYF

j_gene: TRBJ2-1
abundance: .
d_gene: TRBD1
v_gene: TRBV5-1
CDR3nt: TGCGCCAGCAGCCAGGGGACAGGGGCCCGATACAATGAGCAGTTCTTC
CDR3aa: CASSQGTGARYNEQFF

j_gene: TRBJ2-1
abundance: .
d_gene: .
v_gene: TRBV7-2
CDR3nt: TGTGCCAGCAGCTTAGAGCTCCCGCGGAAGCGGGTTTACAATGAGCAGTTCTTC
CDR3aa: CASSLELPRKRVYNEQFF

j_gene: TRBJ2-1
abundance: .
d_gene: .
v_gene: TRBV5-4
CDR3nt: TGTGCCAGCAGCCAGCTAGCCGGAAGTGAGCAGTTCTTC
CDR3aa: CASSQLAGSEQFF

j_gene: TRBJ1-1
abundance: .
d_gene: .
v_gene: TRBV10-3
CDR3nt: TGTGCCATCGCCCGGACAAACGGTGACACTGAAGCTTTCTTT
CDR3aa: CAIARTNGDTEAFF

j_gene: TRBJ2-3
abundance: .
d_gene: TRBD2
v_gene: TRBV4-1
CDR3nt: TGCGCCAGCAGCCAGGAGAAGCGGGGACCAGATACGCAGTATTTT
CDR3aa: CASSQEKRGPDTQYF

j_gene: TRBJ2-4
abundance: .
d_gene: TRBD1
v_gene: TRBV19
CDR3nt: TGTGCCAGTAGTGTGGGACAGCAACAAAACATTCAGTACTTC
CDR3aa: CASSVGQQQNIQYF